This T cell receptor (beta chain) was sequenced in a study of shared clonotypes between healthy human individuals. Trimming stripped 3 bases from V and 4 bases from J, with 16 bases between. The CDR3 is 15 amino acids. Germline V gene lookup returns CDR1 SGHAT and CDR2 FQNNGV. Original data processing: ImmunoSEQ output held junction-only sequences without quality scores, so filtering differed. This table comes from immunoSEQ multiplex PCR, and its TCRdb copy is limited to in-frame clones, with some not included. The DNA was the basis for D and trimming; V, J and clone size are from that table. Here the sample spans 850,000 to 1,200,000 clones, around 76% being singletons.

The sequence derives from a man aged 18 to 29 in good health. The sequenced material came from memory CD4+ T cells sorted from blood. Subset reported: CD45RA-negative fraction. The chain couples TRBV11-2 to TRBJ2-7; D could derive from TRBD1 or TRBD2 (5 bases each). The CDR3 DNA reads as TGTGCCAGCAGCTTTGGCTGGGGTGGGGGATACGAGCAGTACTTC. Translating gives CASSFGWGGGYEQYF.